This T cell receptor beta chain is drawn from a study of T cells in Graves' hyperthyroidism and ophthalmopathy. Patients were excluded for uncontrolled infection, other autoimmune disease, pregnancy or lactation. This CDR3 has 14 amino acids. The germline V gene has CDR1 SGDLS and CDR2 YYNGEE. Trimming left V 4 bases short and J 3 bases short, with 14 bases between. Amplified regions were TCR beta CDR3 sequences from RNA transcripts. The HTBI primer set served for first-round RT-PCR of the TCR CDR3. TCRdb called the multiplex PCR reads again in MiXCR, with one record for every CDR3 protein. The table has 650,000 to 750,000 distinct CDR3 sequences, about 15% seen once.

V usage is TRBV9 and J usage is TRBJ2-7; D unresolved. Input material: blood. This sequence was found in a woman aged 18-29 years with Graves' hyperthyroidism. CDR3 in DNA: TGTGCCAGCAGCCCCGGTGGTGGGAACTACGAGCAGTACTTC. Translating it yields CASSPGGGNYEQYF. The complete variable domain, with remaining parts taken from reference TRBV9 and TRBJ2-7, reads DSGVTQTPKHLITATGQRVTLRCSPRSGDLSVYWYQQSLDQGLQFLIQYYNGEERAKGNILERFSAQQFPDLHSELNLSSLELGDSALYFCASSPGGGNYEQYFGPGTRLTVT.